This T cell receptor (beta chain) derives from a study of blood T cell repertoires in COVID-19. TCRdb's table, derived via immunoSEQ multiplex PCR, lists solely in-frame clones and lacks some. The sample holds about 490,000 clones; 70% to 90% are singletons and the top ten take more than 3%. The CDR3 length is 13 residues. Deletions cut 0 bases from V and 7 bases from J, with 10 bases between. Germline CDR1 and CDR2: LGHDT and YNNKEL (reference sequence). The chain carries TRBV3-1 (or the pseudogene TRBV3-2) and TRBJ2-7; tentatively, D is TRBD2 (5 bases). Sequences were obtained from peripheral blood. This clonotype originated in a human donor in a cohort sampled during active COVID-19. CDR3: CASSQERVGEQYF. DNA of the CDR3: TGTGCCAGCAGCCAAGAGAGGGTTGGGGAGCAGTACTTC.